The 12 T cell receptor beta chains in this list originate from one sample, sequenced in a study of cytomegalovirus exposure and HLA in healthy donors. The PCR contained 60 Vbeta and 13 Jbeta primers. Sequencing was performed with immunoSEQ multiplex PCR; in TCRdb, only in-frame clones are kept and a portion is missing. The data contain 74,000 or so clones, around 81% of them singletons. The sequenced sample consisted of PBMCs. Source of these receptors: a male donor in good health and CMV-seropositive.

This clone was detected only a few times. V gene TRBV5-6 combines with J gene TRBJ2-1; TRBD2 aligns across 11 bases. Per the germline V gene, CDR1 is SGHDT and CDR2 is YYEEEE. This CDR3 is 16 amino acids long. The V gene end was trimmed by 3 bases and the J gene end by 4 bases; junction bases not matched to a gene: 6. CDR3 sequence (DNA): TGTGCCAGCAGCTGGGGACTAGCGGCGTTTTACAATGAGCAGTTCTTC. Translation: CASSWGLAAFYNEQFF.

V gene TRBV6-1 combines with J gene TRBJ1-1, with a tentative D call TRBD1 (5 bases). This CDR3 spans 15 amino acids. The germline V gene has CDR1 MNHNS and CDR2 SASEGT. Between the trimmed V and J ends, which lost 6 bases and 0 bases, there was a span of 14 bases. Here the CDR3 DNA reads TGTGCCAGCAGAAAGCTTGGAGGGGTGAACACTGAAGCTTTCTTT. This encodes CASRKLGGVNTEAFF.

This clone occurred once. The V gene is TRBV18, the J gene TRBJ1-5; no reliable D call. Per the germline V gene, CDR1 is KGHSH and CDR2 is LQKENI. V gave up 0 bases and J gave up 7 bases, with 13 bases separating them. The CDR3 is made up of 15 amino acids. The CDR3 DNA is TGTGCCAGCTCACCACCGGGCGGGGTCGCACAGCCCCAGCATTTT. It yields the protein CASSPPGGVAQPQHF.

J is TRBJ2-3 and V is TRBV13, with D perhaps TRBD2 (6 bases). This CDR3 has 15 residues. Germline CDR1 and CDR2: PRHDT and FYEKMQ (reference sequence). V was pared by 0 bases and J by 2 bases, with 9 bases between. The CDR3, as DNA: TGTGCCAGCAGCTTAGGACTAGCTAACACAGATACGCAGTATTTT. It yields the protein CASSLGLANTDTQYF.

The rearrangement links TRBV7-9 to TRBJ2-7, with D tentatively TRBD2 (5 bases). There are 14 residues in the CDR3. With 3 bases removed from V and 7 bases from J, the gap between germline ends came to 16 bases. Germline V CDR1 and CDR2: SEHNR, FQNEAQ (reference sequence). CDR3 loop: CASSLAGDGREQYF. The CDR3, as DNA: TGTGCCAGCAGCTTGGCGGGTGACGGTAGGGAGCAGTACTTC.

This sequence joins TRBV4-2 and TRBJ2-7; 9 nucleotides align to TRBD2. Germline loops: CDR1 LGHNA, CDR2 YNFKEQ. The junction had 22 bases not matched to a gene; V was cut back by 1 base and J by 3 bases. CDR3 length equals 21 residues. Here the CDR3 DNA reads TGTGCCAGCAGCCAAGCCTGGGCAAGGCGGTTAGCGGGAGTTCGAAACTACGAGCAGTACTTC. Amino acid sequence: CASSQAWARRLAGVRNYEQYF.

V is TRBV5-4 and J is TRBJ2-7; 8 bases match TRBD1. With 8 bases clipped from V and 2 bases from J, the junction kept 6 bases outside the gene matches. The CDR3 length is 13 residues. CDR1 and CDR2 from the germline V gene are SGHNT and YYREEE (reference sequence). The CDR3 loop is CARRQGPPYEQYF. CDR3 bases: TGTGCCAGAAGACAGGGGCCACCCTACGAGCAGTACTTC.

The chain has TRBV29-1 and TRBJ2-5; tentatively, D is TRBD1 (6 bases). Trimming shortened V by 6 bases and J by 2 bases, and 13 bases separated the two germline ends. CDR1 SQVTM and CDR2 ANQGSEA come from the germline V gene. This CDR3 spans 13 amino acids. Here the CDR3 reads CSVKQDRQETQYF. Written as DNA, the CDR3 is TGCAGCGTCAAGCAAGACAGGCAAGAGACCCAGTACTTC.

The V gene is TRBV5-1, the J gene TRBJ2-3; 10 nucleotides line up with TRBD2. This CDR3 region has 16 residues. From germline, CDR1 is SGHRS and CDR2 YFSETQ. V was clipped by 0 bases and J by 6 bases; unmatched bases: 7. The CDR3 region is CASSLDLAGVSDTQYF. CDR3 sequence (DNA): TGCGCCAGCAGCTTGGATCTAGCGGGAGTTTCTGATACGCAGTATTTT.

The chain has TRBV11-2 and TRBJ2-5; the match to TRBD2 covers 8 bases. Germline loops: CDR1 SGHAT, CDR2 FQNNGV. The CDR3 is 14 amino acids. V lost 5 bases to trimming and J lost 7 bases; unmatched junction nucleotides: 9. The CDR3 sequence is CASSLDSGAATQYF. The CDR3 DNA reads TGTGCCAGCAGCCTCGATAGCGGGGCGGCGACCCAGTACTTC.

CDR3 amino acids: CASSLERYGGETQYF. Here the CDR3 DNA reads TGTGCCAGCAGCCTAGAACGATACGGCGGAGAGACCCAGTACTTC. J is TRBJ2-5 and V is TRBV2; D call uncertain. Trimming removed 6 bases from V and 4 bases from J, with 18 bases in between. Germline CDR1 is SNHLY and CDR2 is FYNNEI. The CDR3 runs 15 residues.

This rearrangement joins TRBV4-2 to TRBJ2-7; 13 bases map to TRBD2. This CDR3 contains 16 residues. Germline V lookup: CDR1 LGHNA, CDR2 YNFKEQ. V lost 0 bases to trimming and J lost 4 bases; unmatched junction nucleotides: 3. The chain's CDR3 is CASSQEGTSGVYEQYF. The CDR3 DNA reads as TGTGCCAGCAGCCAAGAAGGGACTAGCGGGGTGTACGAGCAGTACTTC.